The 8 T cell receptor beta chains below were found in one sample sequenced in a study of T-cell reconstitution after alpha-beta-depleted transplantation in children. The authors prepared the TCRbeta library with unique molecular identifiers. MiXCR, run by TCRdb on the PCR reads, gives a single entry per CDR3 protein. In the table there are hundreds of thousands of distinct CDR3 sequences, around 14% of which are singletons. Sample: PBMCs, taken before TCRalphabeta/CD19-depleted stem cell transplant. These receptor sequences come from a girl aged 2-10 years with congenital amegakaryocytic thrombocytopenia, due to receive a stem cell transplant.

This chain joins TRBV7-9 and TRBJ2-7, with no clear D. This CDR3 contains 14 residues. Germline-derived CDR1 and CDR2 are SEHNR and FQNEAQ (reference sequence). V lost 1 base to trimming and J lost 2 bases, with 9 bases between them. This CDR3 reads CASSLGTSAYEQYF. For the CDR3, the DNA is TGTGCCAGCAGCTTAGGGACGTCGGCCTACGAGCAGTACTTC.

This clonotype showed up many times. The chain carries TRBV20-1 and TRBJ2-1, with D unresolved. The germline gives CDR1 DFQATT, CDR2 SNEGSKA (reference sequence). The CDR3 is 15 amino acids. Trimming took 3 bases from V and 2 from J, leaving 14 bases between them. CDR3 sequence: CSASPPEIAYNEQFF. In DNA form, the CDR3 reads TGCAGTGCTAGTCCACCCGAGATTGCCTACAATGAGCAGTTCTTC.

Turning to this clonotype: This may be a read error, as it is one base from a much larger clone. This chain joins TRBV7-8 and TRBJ2-7; 10 bases line up with TRBD2. This CDR3 contains 15 residues. Germline V gene lookup returns CDR1 SGHVS and CDR2 FQNEAQ. In DNA, the CDR3 is TGTGCCAGCAGCTCCGGGACTAGCGAATTCTACGAGCTGTACTTC. Protein: CASSSGTSEFYELYF. Filled out from reference TRBV7-8 and TRBJ2-7, the complete variable domain reads GAGVSQSPRYKVAKRGQDVALRCDPISGHVSLFWYQQALGQGPEFLTYFQNEAQLDKSGLPSDRFFAERPEGSVSTLKIQRTQQEDSAVYLCASSSGTSEFYELYFGPGTRLTVT.

This clonotype has ten or more counts. This sequence joins TRBV7-6 and TRBJ2-7; the D is unclear. Trimming left V 1 base short and J 5 bases short, with 15 bases between. This CDR3 is 15 amino acids long. Germline CDR1 is SGHVS and CDR2 is FNYEAQ. DNA of the CDR3: TGTGCCAGCAGCTTAGGGTTGAGTGGGTCTGACGAGCAGTACTTC. Protein sequence: CASSLGLSGSDEQYF.

There are a few counts of this clonotype. This chain uses TRBV7-9 with TRBJ2-7, with a weak D call TRBD1 (6 bases). The CDR3 spans 14 residues. The V gene's germline CDR1 is SEHNR and CDR2 FQNEAQ (reference sequence). Between the trimmed V and J ends, which lost 1 base and 6 bases, there was a span of 13 bases. The CDR3 loop reads CASSLVNRDGEQYF. For the CDR3, the DNA is TGTGCCAGCAGCTTAGTTAACAGGGATGGCGAGCAGTACTTC.

Details on this clonotype: This sequence may be a read error, since a much larger clone differs from it by one base. Since the CDR3 does not end with the conserved phenylalanine or tryptophan, this likely comes from a read error. The rearrangement links TRBV7-9 to TRBJ2-1; D not resolved. The CDR3 sequence is 17 residues long. Germline assignment: CDR1 SEHNR and CDR2 FQNEAQ (reference sequence). Trimming removed 0 bases at V and 6 bases at J, with 18 bases between. In nucleotides, the CDR3 is TGTGCCAGCAGCTTAGCATTGACTTCCGTACTGATCAATGAGCAGTTCCTC. Protein sequence: CASSLALTSVLINEQFL.

This clonotype was found a few times. V and J are TRBV24-1 and TRBJ2-1; D possibly corresponds to TRBD2 (6 bases). V lost 0 bases and J lost 5, with 10 bases in between. This CDR3 is built from 15 residues. CDR1 KGHDR and CDR2 SFDVKD come from the germline V gene. In nucleotides, the CDR3 is TGTGCCACCAGTGATTTGATTGGGGAGGACAATGAGCAGTTCTTC. Amino acid sequence: CATSDLIGEDNEQFF.

The chain links TRBV7-9 to TRBJ2-3, with D unclear. Trimming took 5 bases from V and 2 from J, leaving 14 bases between them. Germline lookup yields CDR1 SEHNR and CDR2 FQNEAQ (reference sequence). The CDR3 spans 15 residues. The CDR3 is CASSRRAVTTDTQYF. The CDR3 DNA reads TGTGCCAGCAGCAGACGGGCCGTCACCACAGATACGCAGTATTTT.